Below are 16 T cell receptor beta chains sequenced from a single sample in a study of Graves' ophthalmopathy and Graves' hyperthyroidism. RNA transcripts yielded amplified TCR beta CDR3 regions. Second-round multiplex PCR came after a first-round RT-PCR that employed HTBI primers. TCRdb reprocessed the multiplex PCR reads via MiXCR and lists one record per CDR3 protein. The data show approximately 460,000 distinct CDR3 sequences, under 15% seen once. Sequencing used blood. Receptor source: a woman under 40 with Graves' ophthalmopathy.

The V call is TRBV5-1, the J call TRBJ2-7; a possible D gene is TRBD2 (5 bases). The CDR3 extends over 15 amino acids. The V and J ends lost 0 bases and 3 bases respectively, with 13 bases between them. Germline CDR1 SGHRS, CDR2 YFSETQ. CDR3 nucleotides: TGCGCCAGCAGCTTGGGAGGGCTACGTCGCTACGAGCAGTACTTC. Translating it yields CASSLGGLRRYEQYF.

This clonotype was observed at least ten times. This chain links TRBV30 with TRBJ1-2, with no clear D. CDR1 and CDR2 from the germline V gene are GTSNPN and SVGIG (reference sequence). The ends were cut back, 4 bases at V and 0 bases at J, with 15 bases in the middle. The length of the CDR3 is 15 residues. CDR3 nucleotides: TGTGCCTGGACTTCTTGGAGTACCCCTAACTATGGCTACACCTTC. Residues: CAWTSWSTPNYGYTF.

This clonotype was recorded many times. The CDR3 is CASSYNRATPYGYTF. CDR3 nucleotide sequence: TGTGCCAGCAGTTATAACAGGGCTACTCCCTATGGCTACACCTTC. V and J are TRBV6-5 and TRBJ1-2, with D maybe TRBD1 (6 bases). The CDR3 spans 15 residues. Trimming took off 3 bases at V and 4 bases at J, with 15 bases between the two ends. Germline V lookup: CDR1 MNHEY, CDR2 SVGAGI.

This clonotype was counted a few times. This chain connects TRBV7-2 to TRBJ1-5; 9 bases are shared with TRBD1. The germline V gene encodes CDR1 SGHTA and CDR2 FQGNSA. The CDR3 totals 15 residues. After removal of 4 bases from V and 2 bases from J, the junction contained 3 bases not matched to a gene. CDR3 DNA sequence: TGTGCCAGCAGCTCACAGGGGGCGCGCAATCAGCCCCAGCATTTT. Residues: CASSSQGARNQPQHF.

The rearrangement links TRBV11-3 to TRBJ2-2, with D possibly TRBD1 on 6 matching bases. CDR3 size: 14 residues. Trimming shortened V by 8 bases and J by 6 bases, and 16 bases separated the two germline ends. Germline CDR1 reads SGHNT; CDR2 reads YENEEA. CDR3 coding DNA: TGTGCCAGCGGTCCGGACAGTCGGCCCGGGGAGCTGTTTTTT. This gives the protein CASGPDSRPGELFF.

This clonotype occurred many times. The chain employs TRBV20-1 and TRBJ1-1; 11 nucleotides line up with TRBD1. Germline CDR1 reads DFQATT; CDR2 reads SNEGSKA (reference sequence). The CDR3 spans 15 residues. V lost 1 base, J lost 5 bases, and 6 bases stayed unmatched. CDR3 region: CSARAQDRGRTEAFF. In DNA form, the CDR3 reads TGCAGTGCTAGAGCGCAGGACAGGGGGCGAACTGAAGCTTTCTTT.

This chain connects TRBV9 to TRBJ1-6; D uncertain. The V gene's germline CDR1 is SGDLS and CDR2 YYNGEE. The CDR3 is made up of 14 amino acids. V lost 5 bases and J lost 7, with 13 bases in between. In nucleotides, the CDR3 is TGTGCCAGCAGGTCGATGCCGGACAATTCACCCCTCCACTTT. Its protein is CASRSMPDNSPLHF.

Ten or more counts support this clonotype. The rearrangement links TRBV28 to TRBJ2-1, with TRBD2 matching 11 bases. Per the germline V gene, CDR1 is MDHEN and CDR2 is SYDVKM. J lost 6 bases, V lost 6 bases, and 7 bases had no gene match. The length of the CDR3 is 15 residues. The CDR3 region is CASRQTSGKVNEQFF. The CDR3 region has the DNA TGTGCCAGCAGGCAGACTAGCGGGAAGGTCAATGAGCAGTTCTTC. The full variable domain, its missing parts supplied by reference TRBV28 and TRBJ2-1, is DVKVTQSSRYLVKRTGEKVFLECVQDMDHENMFWYRQDPGLGLRLIYFSYDVKMKEKGDIPEGYSVSREKKERFSLILESASTNQTSMYLCASRQTSGKVNEQFFGPGTRLTVL.

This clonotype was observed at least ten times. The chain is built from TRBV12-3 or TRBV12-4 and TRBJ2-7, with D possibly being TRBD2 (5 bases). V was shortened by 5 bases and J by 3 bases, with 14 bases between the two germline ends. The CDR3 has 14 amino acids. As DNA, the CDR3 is TGTGCCAGCAGTGCCGCGGACTTCCACTACGAGCAGTACTTC. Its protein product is CASSAADFHYEQYF.

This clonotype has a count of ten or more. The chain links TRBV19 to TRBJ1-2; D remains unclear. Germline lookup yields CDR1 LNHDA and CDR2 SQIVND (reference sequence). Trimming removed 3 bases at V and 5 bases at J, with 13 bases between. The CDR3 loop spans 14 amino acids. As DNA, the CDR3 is TGTGCCAGTAGTATGTGGAATCGCGGGTATGGCTACACCTTC. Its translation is CASSMWNRGYGYTF.

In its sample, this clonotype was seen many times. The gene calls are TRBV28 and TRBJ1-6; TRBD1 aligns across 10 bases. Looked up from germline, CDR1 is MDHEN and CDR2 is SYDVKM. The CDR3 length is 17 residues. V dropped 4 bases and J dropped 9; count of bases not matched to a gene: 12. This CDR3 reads CASSYVDRGHPGSPLHF. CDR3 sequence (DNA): TGTGCCAGCAGTTACGTTGACAGGGGGCATCCCGGTTCACCCCTCCACTTT.

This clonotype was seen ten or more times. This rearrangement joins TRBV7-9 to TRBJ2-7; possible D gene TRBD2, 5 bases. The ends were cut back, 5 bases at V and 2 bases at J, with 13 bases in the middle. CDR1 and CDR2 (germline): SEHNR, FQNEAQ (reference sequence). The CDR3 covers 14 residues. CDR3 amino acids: CASSDGNSPYEQYF. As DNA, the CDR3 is TGTGCCAGCAGCGACGGGAACAGTCCCTACGAGCAGTACTTC. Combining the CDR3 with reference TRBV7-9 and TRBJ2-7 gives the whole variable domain DTGVSQNPRHKITKRGQNVTFRCDPISEHNRLYWYRQTLGQGPEFLTYFQNEAQLEKSRLLSDRFSAERPKGSFSTLEIQRTEQGDSAMYLCASSDGNSPYEQYFGPGTRLTVT.

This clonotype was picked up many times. The CDR3, as DNA: TGTGCCAGCAGTTGGATGGTAGACACCGGGGAGCTGTTTTTT. Protein: CASSWMVDTGELFF. The chain links TRBV27 to TRBJ2-2; D is unclear. With 4 bases removed from V and 3 bases from J, the gap between germline ends came to 9 bases. Germline V gives CDR1 MNHEY, CDR2 SMNVEV (reference sequence). This CDR3 comprises 14 residues.

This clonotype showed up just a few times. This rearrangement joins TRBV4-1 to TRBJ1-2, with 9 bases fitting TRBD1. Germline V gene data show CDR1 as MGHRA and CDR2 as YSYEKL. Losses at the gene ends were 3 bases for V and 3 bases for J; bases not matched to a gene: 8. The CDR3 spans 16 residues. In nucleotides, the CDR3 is TGCGCCAGCAGCCAGGGACAGGGAATGAGGGACTATGGCTACACCTTC. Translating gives CASSQGQGMRDYGYTF.

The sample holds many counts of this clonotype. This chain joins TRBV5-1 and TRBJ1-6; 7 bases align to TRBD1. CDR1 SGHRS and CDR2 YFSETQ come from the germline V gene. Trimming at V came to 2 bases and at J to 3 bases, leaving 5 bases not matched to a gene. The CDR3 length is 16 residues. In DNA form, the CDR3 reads TGCGCCAGCAGCTTCAGGGGGATTAACTATAATTCACCCCTCCACTTT. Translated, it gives CASSFRGINYNSPLHF. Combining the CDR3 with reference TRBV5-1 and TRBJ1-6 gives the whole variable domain KAGVTQTPRYLIKTRGQQVTLSCSPISGHRSVSWYQQTPGQGLQFLFEYFSETQRNKGNFPGRFSGRQFSNSRSEMNVSTLELGDSALYLCASSFRGINYNSPLHFGNGTRLTVT.

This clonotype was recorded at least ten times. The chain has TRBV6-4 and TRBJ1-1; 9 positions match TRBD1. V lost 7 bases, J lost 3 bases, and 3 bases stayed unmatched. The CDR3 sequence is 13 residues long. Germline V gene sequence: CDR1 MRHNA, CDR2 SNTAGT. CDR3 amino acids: CASMRDRDTEAFF. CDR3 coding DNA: TGTGCCAGCATGAGGGACAGGGACACTGAAGCTTTCTTT.